The 25 T cell receptor beta chains presented below share a single source sample, sequenced in a study of blood T cell repertoires in COVID-19. Some clones are missing from TCRdb's copy, which holds only in-frame ones; the method was immunoSEQ multiplex PCR. The repertoire holds roughly 190,000 clones, with about nine tenths as singletons. Source material: PBMCs or T cells enriched from blood (not recorded which). The receptors stem from a woman in her 30s who had recovered from COVID-19.

The chain uses TRBV15 and TRBJ2-3; 7 bases align to TRBD2. The CDR3 is 16 amino acids. The germline gives CDR1 LNHNV, CDR2 YYDKDF (reference sequence). Unmatched junction bases numbered 7, after V lost 0 bases and J lost 4 bases. CDR3 residues: CATSRDSWGGADTQYF. The CDR3 DNA is TGTGCCACCAGCAGAGATAGTTGGGGGGGAGCAGATACGCAGTATTTT.

This chain links TRBV7-8 with TRBJ1-3, with D hard to call. This CDR3 is built from 15 residues. Looked up from germline, CDR1 is SGHVS and CDR2 is FQNEAQ. V dropped 1 base and J dropped 3 bases, with 10 bases sitting between them. Here the CDR3 DNA reads TGTGCCAGCAGCTTAGTTAGCGGCAGTGGAAACACCATATATTTT. Translation: CASSLVSGSGNTIYF.

The gene calls are TRBV19 and TRBJ1-2, with a tentative D call TRBD1 (6 bases). The CDR3 runs 14 residues. Between the trimmed V and J ends, which lost 5 bases and 4 bases, there was a span of 14 bases. Germline loops: CDR1 LNHDA, CDR2 SQIVND (reference sequence). CDR3 sequence reads: CASSSTGKLYGYTF. The CDR3 nucleotides read TGTGCCAGTAGTTCGACAGGAAAACTCTATGGCTACACCTTC.

The chain has TRBV5-1 and TRBJ1-1, with 7 bases fitting TRBD1. CDR3 length: 13 residues. CDR1 SGHRS and CDR2 YFSETQ come from the germline V gene. With 4 bases clipped from V and 3 bases from J, the junction kept 3 bases outside the gene matches. CDR3 sequence: CASSPDRYTEAFF. CDR3 nucleotide sequence: TGCGCCAGCAGCCCGGACAGGTACACTGAAGCTTTCTTT.

In DNA form, the CDR3 reads TGTGCCAGCAGTGATGGAGCGGGAGCACGCGAGCAGTACTTC. Translation gives CASSDGAGAREQYF. This chain uses TRBV2 with TRBJ2-7; 8 positions agree with TRBD2. Germline assignment: CDR1 SNHLY and CDR2 FYNNEI. This CDR3 has 14 residues. V was clipped by 3 bases and J by 6 bases; unmatched bases: 7.

The rearrangement links TRBV5-8 to TRBJ2-3, with 8 bases lining up with TRBD2. The CDR3 is 16 residues long. The V and J ends lost 2 bases and 2 bases, in that order; junction bases with no gene match: 7. The germline V gene encodes CDR1 SGHTS and CDR2 YDEGEE. The CDR3 nucleotides are TGTGCCAGCAGCTTCTCTAGCGGGCATACCACAGATACGCAGTATTTT. This codes for CASSFSSGHTTDTQYF. The full variable domain, rest sourced from reference TRBV5-8 and TRBJ2-3, is EAGVTQSPTHLIKTRGQQATLRCSPISGHTSVYWYQQALGLGLQFLLWYDEGEERNRGNFPPRFSGRQFPNYSSELNVNALELEDSALYLCASSFSSGHTTDTQYFGPGTRLTVL.

The J gene is TRBJ2-2, the V gene TRBV5-4; 9 positions match TRBD2. This CDR3 contains 16 residues. V gave up 6 bases and J gave up 5 bases; unmatched junction bases: 11. CDR1 SGHNT and CDR2 YYREEE come from the germline V gene (reference sequence). The CDR3 is CASTPGGSGRTGELFF. In DNA form, the CDR3 reads TGTGCCAGCACCCCGGGGGGCAGCGGGAGGACCGGGGAGCTGTTTTTT.

The gene calls are TRBV5-4 and TRBJ2-5, with D possibly being TRBD2 (7 bases). The V end lost 6 bases, the J end lost 4 bases, and 19 bases lay between the germline ends. The germline V gene encodes CDR1 SGHNT and CDR2 YYREEE (reference sequence). CDR3 length equals 15 residues. Here the CDR3 reads CASTGERGEGETQYF. The CDR3 DNA reads as TGTGCCAGCACCGGAGAGAGGGGGGAGGGAGAGACCCAGTACTTC.

The chain uses TRBV10-3 and TRBJ2-7; 7 bases are shared with TRBD2. The CDR3 is 11 residues long. Germline trimming cut 4 bases from V and 6 bases from J; bases unmatched to any gene: 0. CDR1 is ENHRY and CDR2 is SYGVKD in the germline V gene. CDR3 sequence: CAISGGGEQYF. CDR3 DNA: TGTGCCATCAGTGGGGGGGGCGAGCAGTACTTC.

The V call is TRBV7-3, the J call TRBJ1-2; TRBD1 matches at 12 bases. V gave up 6 bases and J gave up 8 bases; unmatched junction bases: 10. CDR1 SGHTA and CDR2 FQGTGA come from the germline V gene. This CDR3 is 15 amino acids long. CDR3 nucleotides: TGTGCCAGCAGAGAATCCGGGACAGGGGGCGAAGGCTACACCTTC. Translated: CASRESGTGGEGYTF.

This clone was recorded a few times. The V gene is TRBV18, the J gene TRBJ2-3; D is perhaps TRBD1 (6 bases). The CDR3 runs 18 residues. From germline, CDR1 is KGHSH and CDR2 LQKENI. Trimming took 0 bases from V and 6 from J, leaving 22 bases between them. The CDR3 sequence: CASSPPTASSLTGDTQYF. The CDR3 DNA reads as TGTGCCAGCTCACCACCGACGGCTTCTTCTCTAACAGGGGATACGCAGTATTTT.

This clone was seen once. V gene TRBV2 combines with J gene TRBJ1-6, with D uncertain. The length of the CDR3 is 17 residues. Germline-derived CDR1 and CDR2 are SNHLY and FYNNEI. V gave up 6 bases and J gave up 0 bases, with 15 bases separating them. The CDR3 loop reads CASSHDLGYSYNSPLHF. The DNA of the CDR3 is TGTGCCAGCAGCCATGATCTAGGCTACTCCTATAATTCACCCCTCCACTTT.

J is TRBJ2-3 and V is TRBV9; 7 bases agree with TRBD2. Trimming took 4 bases from V and 1 from J; bases not matched to a gene: 9. The germline CDR1 and CDR2 sequences are SGDLS and YYNGEE. The CDR3 totals 16 residues. The CDR3 nucleotides are TGTGCCAGCAGCCCCTCCATGAGCGGGGGCACAGATACGCAGTATTTT. The encoded protein is CASSPSMSGGTDTQYF.

This rearrangement joins TRBV7-9 to TRBJ1-1; TRBD1 aligns across 8 bases. J gave up 3 bases and V 5 bases, and 5 bases lay outside the gene matches. The CDR3 totals 14 residues. Germline CDR1 is SEHNR and CDR2 is FQNEAQ (reference sequence). CDR3 sequence reads: CASSLRGPDTEAFF. For the CDR3, the DNA is TGTGCCAGCAGCCTCAGGGGGCCGGACACTGAAGCTTTCTTT.

V usage is TRBV18 and J usage is TRBJ2-2, with D tentatively TRBD2 (5 bases). CDR1 KGHSH and CDR2 LQKENI come from the germline V gene. The ends were cut back, 2 bases at V and 5 bases at J, with 15 bases in the middle. The CDR3 is made up of 16 amino acids. DNA of the CDR3: TGTGCCAGCTCACCAGGGAGCGGCATTGGGACCGGGGAGCTGTTTTTT. Its translation is CASSPGSGIGTGELFF.

The table lists this clone with a count of one. The chain employs TRBV7-2 and TRBJ2-5; D not resolved. Per germline, CDR1 SGHTA and CDR2 FQGNSA. CDR3 length: 14 amino acids. Trimming took off 5 bases at V and 1 base at J, with 11 bases between the two ends. The CDR3 loop reads CASSPRNFQETQYF. CDR3 nucleotide sequence: TGTGCCAGCAGCCCCAGGAACTTCCAAGAGACCCAGTACTTC.

In this sample, this clone turned up a few times. This chain links TRBV2 with TRBJ2-7; the match to TRBD1 covers 9 bases. The CDR3 covers 13 residues. CDR1 is SNHLY, CDR2 FYNNEI, per germline. V dropped 8 bases and J dropped 5; count of bases not matched to a gene: 7. The CDR3 here is CASLGQGRNEQYF. CDR3 bases: TGTGCCAGCCTGGGACAGGGTAGAAACGAGCAGTACTTC. The full variable domain, rest sourced from reference TRBV2 and TRBJ2-7, is EPEVTQTPSHQVTQMGQEVILRCVPISNHLYFYWYRQILGQKVEFLVSFYNNEISEKSEIFDDQFSVERPDGSNFTLKIRSTKLEDSAMYFCASLGQGRNEQYFGPGTRLTVT.

This chain links TRBV30 with TRBJ1-5, with a tentative D call TRBD1 (5 bases). This CDR3 spans 16 amino acids. CDR1 is GTSNPN, CDR2 SVGIG, per germline (reference sequence). The ends were cut back, 0 bases at V and 3 bases at J, with 15 bases in the middle. CDR3 in amino acids: CAWSVLAGGVNQPQHF. As DNA, the CDR3 is TGTGCCTGGAGTGTACTAGCCGGGGGGGTCAATCAGCCCCAGCATTTT.

The rearrangement uses TRBV5-1 and TRBJ1-1; the match to TRBD1 covers 9 bases. V was pared by 2 bases and J by 1 base, with 0 bases of the junction left unmatched. This CDR3 has 14 residues. Germline V gene lookup returns CDR1 SGHRS and CDR2 YFSETQ. Here the CDR3 reads CASSLQGANTEAFF. The CDR3 bases are TGCGCCAGCAGCTTACAGGGGGCGAACACTGAAGCTTTCTTT. The whole variable domain, filled in from reference TRBV5-1 and TRBJ1-1, reads KAGVTQTPRYLIKTRGQQVTLSCSPISGHRSVSWYQQTPGQGLQFLFEYFSETQRNKGNFPGRFSGRQFSNSRSEMNVSTLELGDSALYLCASSLQGANTEAFFGQGTRLTVV.

The chain uses TRBV7-2 and TRBJ2-3; no reliable D call. The CDR3 contains 16 residues. V lost 2 bases and J 0 bases, leaving 12 bases between the germline ends. Germline V gene data show CDR1 as SGHTA and CDR2 as FQGNSA. CDR3 nucleotides: TGTGCCAGCAGCTTATTATTAGACACTAGCACAGATACGCAGTATTTT. This codes for CASSLLLDTSTDTQYF.

This chain uses TRBV7-9 with TRBJ2-7, with TRBD1 matching over 9 bases. With V trimmed by 5 bases and J by 7 bases, 12 bases remained unmatched. CDR1 SEHNR and CDR2 FQNEAQ come from the germline V gene (reference sequence). This CDR3 comprises 15 residues. The CDR3 coding sequence is TGTGCCAGCAGCCACAGTGGGGACAGGGCCTGGGAGCAGTACTTC. Its protein is CASSHSGDRAWEQYF.

This clone showed up just once. This rearrangement joins TRBV7-3 to TRBJ2-1; 14 bases line up with TRBD2. V dropped 1 base and J dropped 5; count of bases not matched to a gene: 1. The CDR3 loop spans 16 amino acids. CDR1 and CDR2 from the germline V gene are SGHTA and FQGTGA. The CDR3 loop is CASSLRLAGGNNEQFF. DNA for the CDR3: TGTGCCAGCAGCTTAAGACTAGCGGGAGGGAACAATGAGCAGTTCTTC.

J is TRBJ1-2 and V is TRBV10-3; 7 bases are a match to TRBD1. The CDR3 has 14 residues. The V and J ends lost 2 bases and 4 bases, in that order; junction bases with no gene match: 4. CDR1 is ENHRY and CDR2 is SYGVKD in the germline V gene. CDR3 DNA: TGTGCCATCAGTGAGCCGGGACAGACCTATGGCTACACCTTC. Residues: CAISEPGQTYGYTF.

J is TRBJ1-1 and V is TRBV18; TRBD1 is a possible D gene (5 bases). Trimming removed 6 bases from V and 0 bases from J, with 14 bases in between. The germline V gene has CDR1 KGHSH and CDR2 LQKENI. This CDR3 has 15 residues. CDR3 sequence (DNA): TGTGCCAGCTCCGCCGGGGGGGTCGTGAACACTGAAGCTTTCTTT. The encoded protein is CASSAGGVVNTEAFF.

The chain employs TRBV25-1 and TRBJ2-3; 7 bases are shared with TRBD2. There are 17 residues in the CDR3. CDR1 MGHDK and CDR2 SYGVNS come from the germline V gene. V lost 1 base to trimming and J lost 1 base; unmatched junction nucleotides: 8. The CDR3 coding sequence is TGTGCCAGCAGTGAATTGGAGGGGACTACCGGCACAGATACGCAGTATTTT. Its protein is CASSELEGTTGTDTQYF.